A single T cell receptor beta chain is shown here with its context. The data belong to a study of blood T cell repertoires in COVID-19. TCRdb keeps only in-frame clones here, not all; method: immunoSEQ multiplex PCR. Of about 140,000 clones listed, around 84% are singletons. This clonotype was obtained from a woman aged 55-70 years with acute or convalescent COVID-19. Sample: peripheral blood.

CDR3 loop: CASSLKEGTLYSNQPQHF. DNA for the CDR3: TGTGCCAGCAGCTTAAAAGAGGGGACACTATATAGCAATCAGCCCCAGCATTTT. V and J are TRBV7-3 and TRBJ1-5; the D gene is possibly TRBD1 (6 bases). Germline V lookup: CDR1 SGHTA, CDR2 FQGTGA. V lost 1 base to trimming and J lost 0 bases, with 16 bases between them. The CDR3 sequence is 18 residues long.